One sample yielded the 4 T cell receptor beta chains listed below, sequenced in a study of shared clonotypes between healthy human individuals (dated by TCRdb to the early 2020s). Library preparation employed the immunoSEQ multiplex PCR assay. This immuneACCESS table, as held by TCRdb, lists in-frame sequences with V and J called but not all clones. Of the missing ones, under half trace to an unresolved V gene in checked studies; the others have no known cause. The sample records about 79,000 clones, about 61% of which are singletons. The top ten constitute 51% of the sample. Sequenced input: memory CD8+ T cells sorted from blood. This sample's cell subset or site label indicates: CD45RO+ cells pooled with CCR7-negative TemRA cells. The source of these receptors is a man aged 30 to 39 in good health.

This clone was seen only once. The chain joins TRBV7-2 to TRBJ2-5; D is unresolved. Trimming stripped 5 bases from V and 4 bases from J, with 11 bases between. The CDR3 runs 13 residues. Per the germline V gene, CDR1 is SGHTA and CDR2 is FQGNSA. DNA of the CDR3: TGTGCCAGCAGCCCGCGCCGTTCAGAGACCCAGTACTTC. Protein sequence: CASSPRRSETQYF.

J is TRBJ1-1 and V is TRBV28; TRBD1 matches 7 bases. CDR1 is MDHEN, CDR2 SYDVKM, per germline. The CDR3 runs to 15 residues. J was trimmed by 4 bases and V by 1 base; bases with no gene match: 6. Here the CDR3 reads CASSLSAGTATEAFF. The CDR3 region has the DNA TGTGCCAGCAGTTTATCGGCGGGGACAGCCACTGAAGCTTTCTTT.

The genes are TRBV14 and TRBJ2-7, with 11 bases identical to TRBD2. Germline V gives CDR1 SGHDN, CDR2 FVKESK. This CDR3 region has 15 residues. Trimming cost V 1 base and J 6 bases; bases outside gene matches: 5. CDR3 loop: CASSQAQTSGTEQYF. CDR3 in DNA: TGTGCCAGCAGCCAAGCCCAGACTAGCGGGACCGAGCAGTACTTC.

The chain combines TRBV29-1 with TRBJ1-1; D gene uncertain. In germline, CDR1 is SQVTM, CDR2 ANQGSEA. V was trimmed by 4 bases and J by 4 bases, leaving 13 bases between them. The CDR3 sequence is 13 residues long. The CDR3 coding sequence is TGCAGCGTTGTCGGCATTTCGGTCACTGAAGCTTTCTTT. Its translation: CSVVGISVTEAFF.